What follows are 30 T cell receptor beta chains derived from one specimen sequenced in a study of blood T cells in healthy people across ages. The use of a sample-barcoded 5' primer and a J-beta primer mix characterized a second PCR of about 7 to 12 cycles. TCRdb passed the 5' RACE reads through MiXCR, listing each CDR3 protein once. This table holds roughly 1.7 million distinct CDR3 sequences, roughly 32% found once. Sequenced: blood. Source of these receptors: a young woman in good health.

This clonotype was observed a few times. The chain couples TRBV6-1 to TRBJ2-7; 7 positions agree with TRBD1. Germline CDR1 is MNHNS and CDR2 is SASEGT. This CDR3 has 14 amino acids. V shed 6 bases, J shed 5 bases, and the junction held 10 bases outside the gene matches. In DNA, the CDR3 is TGTGCCAGCAGGCGAACCGGGACAGCGGACGAGCAGTACTTC. Residues: CASRRTGTADEQYF.

This clonotype was seen only a few times. The rearrangement joins TRBV6-2 or TRBV6-3 to TRBJ2-5; TRBD2 agrees at 12 bases. J gave up 9 bases and V 8 bases, and 13 bases lay outside the gene matches. The CDR3 length is 15 residues. Looked up from germline, CDR1 is MNHEY and CDR2 is SVGEGT. DNA of the CDR3: TGTGCCAGCTCCCCAACTAGCGGGGGGACATTGGCCCAGTACTTC. As protein: CASSPTSGGTLAQYF.

The rearrangement uses TRBV5-6 and TRBJ1-2; D gene unclear. The CDR3 runs to 15 residues. Germline CDR1 is SGHDT and CDR2 is YYEEEE. Trimming removed 7 bases at V and 1 base at J, with 17 bases between. CDR3: CASVVLERLNYGYTF. The DNA for the CDR3 is TGTGCCAGCGTAGTACTCGAAAGACTTAACTATGGCTACACCTTC.

In this sample, this clonotype turned up a few times. Germline and junction disagree at one end, which may indicate a read error. This chain links TRBV7-2 with TRBJ1-4; D uncertain. The CDR3 length is 16 residues. Germline V gene data show CDR1 as SGHTA and CDR2 as FQGNSA. The CDR3 reads CASSFGLGTANEKLFF. CDR3 DNA: TGTGCCAGCAGCTTTGGGTTAGGCACGGCGAATGAGAAACTGTTTTTT.

Notes on this clonotype: At one boundary the junction diverges from the germline segment, which might be a read error. CDR3: CASSLGPDSHTRYF. The CDR3 nucleotides are TGTGCCAGCAGCTTAGGACCGGACAGTCATACGCGGTATTTT. The gene calls are TRBV7-9 and TRBJ2-3, with D tentatively TRBD1 (6 bases). The CDR3 loop spans 14 amino acids. Germline CDR1 SEHNR, CDR2 FQNEAQ (reference sequence).

This clonotype has a handful of counts. The J gene is TRBJ2-3, the V gene TRBV2; no definite D call. The V end was cut by 5 bases, the J end by 0 bases, with 15 bases between. Germline CDR1 reads SNHLY; CDR2 reads FYNNEI. CDR3 length: 16 residues. In nucleotides, the CDR3 is TGTGCCAGCAGTCCGTTTCAACCGGCTAGCACAGATACGCAGTATTTT. Translation gives CASSPFQPASTDTQYF.

Points on this clonotype: Just one base apart from a much larger clone, this may be a read error. The V gene is TRBV7-9, the J gene TRBJ2-6; D remains ambiguous. Germline values: CDR1 SEHNR, CDR2 FQNEAQ (reference sequence). There are 17 residues in the CDR3. The germline V and J ends were trimmed by 2 bases and 0 bases, with 11 bases remaining between them. The DNA for the CDR3 is TGTGCCAGCAGCTTACTTCTACTGGGCTCTGGGGCCAACGTCCTGACTTTC. The encoded protein is CASSLLLLGSGANVLTF. Using reference TRBV7-9 and TRBJ2-6 for the parts outside the CDR3, the full variable domain is DTGVSQNPRHKITKRGQNVTFRCDPISEHNRLYWYRQTLGQGPEFLTYFQNEAQLEKSRLLSDRFSAERPKGSFSTLEIQRTEQGDSAMYLCASSLLLLGSGANVLTFGAGSRLTVL.

The CDR3: CASSLNGLNTGELFF. The CDR3 DNA reads as TGTGCCAGCAGCCTAAACGGCCTGAACACCGGGGAGCTGTTTTTT. The V call is TRBV4-2, the J call TRBJ2-2; D gene unclear. Deletions cut 4 bases from V and 1 base from J, with 10 bases between. Germline CDR1 is LGHNA and CDR2 is YNFKEQ. The CDR3 consists of 15 residues.

This clonotype was picked up one time. It may be a read error: a sequence one base away is much more abundant. The V gene is TRBV4-1, the J gene TRBJ2-4; D might be TRBD2 (5 bases). V lost 0 bases and J 13 bases, leaving 22 bases between the germline ends. Looked up from germline, CDR1 is MGHRA and CDR2 is YSYEKL. The CDR3 length is 16 residues. The CDR3: CASSQDPPAEGYGQYF. CDR3 DNA: TGCGCCAGCAGCCAAGACCCGCCAGCGGAAGGCTACGGGCAGTACTTC.

The table lists this clonotype with a count of one. Sequence at one end of the junction differs from germline and may be a read error. The chain carries TRBV24-1 and TRBJ2-1; 8 bases agree with TRBD1. The CDR3 is 15 residues long. Germline lookup yields CDR1 KGHDR and CDR2 SFDVKD. CDR3 sequence reads: CATGDDRGSYNEQFF. The CDR3 DNA follows: TGTGCCACCGGTGACGACAGGGGTTCCTACAATGAGCAGTTCTTC.

As to this clonotype: A read error may be the cause here, since a much bigger clone is one base away. The V gene is TRBV5-1, the J gene TRBJ2-3; D is ambiguous. Deletions cut 6 bases from V and 0 bases from J, with 14 bases between. The germline CDR1 and CDR2 sequences are SGHRS and YFSETQ. The CDR3 is 15 residues long. The chain's CDR3 is CASKYSGRSTDTQYF. The DNA of the CDR3 is TGCGCCAGCAAATACTCGGGCAGAAGCACAGATACGCAGTATTTT.

V is TRBV7-9 and J is TRBJ2-7, with D tentatively TRBD1 (6 bases). V was clipped by 5 bases and J by 2 bases, with 10 bases between them. The CDR3 totals 13 residues. Germline-derived CDR1 and CDR2 are SEHNR and FQNEAQ (reference sequence). Written as DNA, the CDR3 is TGTGCCAGCAGCGCCAGGGGAACCTACGAGCAGTACTTC. The encoded protein is CASSARGTYEQYF.

The J gene is TRBJ1-2, the V gene TRBV10-3; D is uncertain. V was shortened by 10 bases and J by 0 bases, with 18 bases between the two germline ends. Germline assignment: CDR1 ENHRY and CDR2 SYGVKD. The CDR3 extends over 15 amino acids. DNA of the CDR3: TGTGCCACACACCATGGGGTGGGCACTAACTATGGCTACACCTTC. It yields the protein CATHHGVGTNYGYTF.

In this sample, this clonotype turned up once. The rearrangement uses TRBV10-1 and TRBJ2-3, with a weak D call TRBD1 (5 bases). V lost 2 bases and J 4 bases, leaving 19 bases between the germline ends. Germline V lookup: CDR1 WNHNN, CDR2 SYGVQD (reference sequence). The CDR3 length is 17 residues. In DNA, the CDR3 is TGCGCCAGCAGTGAGGATCGGCAGGGTGGCCGGGCAGATACGCAGTATTTT. Protein sequence: CASSEDRQGGRADTQYF.

The gene calls are TRBV20-1 and TRBJ1-5, with D unclear. CDR3 size: 15 residues. Germline V gene lookup returns CDR1 DFQATT and CDR2 SNEGSKA (reference sequence). Deletions cut 1 base from V and 2 bases from J, with 12 bases between. The CDR3 sequence: CSARVSRRGNQPQHF. The CDR3 coding sequence is TGCAGTGCTAGAGTAAGCAGGCGAGGCAATCAGCCCCAGCATTTT.

This clonotype turned up a few times. The V gene is TRBV6-1, the J gene TRBJ1-2; no clear D. V was trimmed by 0 bases and J by 4 bases, leaving 9 bases between them. There are 14 residues in the CDR3. Germline CDR1 MNHNS, CDR2 SASEGT. CDR3 protein: CASSEASGSYGYTF. CDR3 bases: TGTGCCAGCAGTGAAGCTTCGGGTAGCTATGGCTACACCTTC.

This sequence joins TRBV20-1 and TRBJ2-2; possibly TRBD1 for D (6 bases). Trimming took off 5 bases at V and 1 base at J, with 11 bases between the two ends. In germline, CDR1 is DFQATT, CDR2 SNEGSKA (reference sequence). The CDR3 has 14 residues. CDR3 sequence: CSAVDRKNTGELFF. For the CDR3, the DNA is TGCAGTGCTGTTGACAGGAAGAACACCGGGGAGCTGTTTTTT.

As to this clonotype: Its ends do not fully match the called genes, so a read error is possible. V and J are TRBV7-2 and TRBJ1-2; 8 bases fit TRBD1. CDR3 length equals 14 residues. Per germline, CDR1 SGHTA and CDR2 FQGNSA. The CDR3 nucleotides read TGTGTCAGCAGCGTGAGACAGGGGCGGCATGGCTACACCTTC. It yields the protein CVSSVRQGRHGYTF.

This clonotype was counted many times. The J gene is TRBJ2-3, the V gene TRBV27; TRBD2 might be the D (6 bases). Between the trimmed V and J ends, which lost 4 bases and 13 bases, there was a span of 15 bases. Germline loops: CDR1 MNHEY, CDR2 SMNVEV (reference sequence). The CDR3 consists of 12 residues. The CDR3 here is CASSSTSQREYF. The CDR3 bases are TGTGCCAGCAGTTCGACTAGTCAGAGGGAGTATTTT.

V gene TRBV2 combines with J gene TRBJ1-2; 9 nucleotides align to TRBD1. The CDR3 has 14 amino acids. Trimming took 6 bases from V and 6 from J; bases not matched to a gene: 8. Per the germline V gene, CDR1 is SNHLY and CDR2 is FYNNEI. CDR3 amino acids: CASREAGTGNGYTF. DNA of the CDR3: TGTGCCAGCAGGGAGGCCGGGACAGGGAATGGCTACACCTTC.

This chain links TRBV28 with TRBJ2-7; the match to TRBD2 covers 7 bases. Germline CDR1 is MDHEN and CDR2 is SYDVKM. The CDR3 totals 16 residues. The J segment lost 2 bases and the V segment lost 3 bases, leaving 10 bases of the junction unmatched. As DNA, the CDR3 is TGTGCCAGCAGTTTTCATATCGGGAGGCCCCCCTACGAGCAGTACTTC. Residues: CASSFHIGRPPYEQYF.

This clonotype turned up a few times. The chain carries TRBV7-2 and TRBJ2-7; 8 positions match TRBD1. This CDR3 comprises 14 residues. Germline loops: CDR1 SGHTA, CDR2 FQGNSA. Unmatched junction bases numbered 10, after V lost 7 bases and J lost 5 bases. DNA for the CDR3: TGTGCCAGCACCCCGGGACAGGCGTGGGACGAGCAGTACTTC. This gives the protein CASTPGQAWDEQYF.

The chain carries TRBV25-1 and TRBJ2-5; D call uncertain. CDR1 and CDR2 from the germline V gene are MGHDK and SYGVNS. V gave up 4 bases and J gave up 4 bases, with 7 bases separating them. The length of the CDR3 is 12 residues. CDR3 sequence: CASSVILETQYF. In nucleotides, the CDR3 is TGTGCCAGCAGTGTTATTCTAGAGACCCAGTACTTC. The full variable domain, in which reference TRBV25-1 and TRBJ2-5 provide the parts outside the CDR3, is EADIYQTPRYLVIGTGKKITLECSQTMGHDKMYWYQQDPGMELHLIHYSYGVNSTEKGDLSSESTVSRIRTEHFPLTLESARPSHTSQYLCASSVILETQYFGPGTRLLVL.

This clonotype turned up a few times. The rearrangement links TRBV2 to TRBJ2-3; D is uncertain. V dropped 3 bases and J dropped 2 bases, with 9 bases sitting between them. The germline V gene encodes CDR1 SNHLY and CDR2 FYNNEI. The CDR3 totals 14 residues. For the CDR3, the DNA is TGTGCCAGCAGTGACGGACCGGACACAGATACGCAGTATTTT. This translates into CASSDGPDTDTQYF.

V gene TRBV11-2 combines with J gene TRBJ2-2; unclear D gene. Trimming removed 3 bases at V and 1 base at J, with 12 bases between. CDR1 SGHAT and CDR2 FQNNGV come from the germline V gene. This CDR3 region has 16 residues. The CDR3 loop reads CASSFGQVLNTGELFF. CDR3 DNA: TGTGCCAGCAGCTTTGGGCAGGTCTTGAACACCGGGGAGCTGTTTTTT.

The chain recombines TRBV20-1 with TRBJ2-7; 10 bases are a match to TRBD1. Trimming at V came to 6 bases and at J to 5 bases, leaving 13 bases not matched to a gene. CDR1 and CDR2 from the germline V gene are DFQATT and SNEGSKA (reference sequence). The CDR3 consists of 15 residues. In DNA form, the CDR3 reads TGCAGTGCATCGAGGGCGGGACAGGGGTCCAACGAGCAGTACTTC. Its translation: CSASRAGQGSNEQYF.

The chain uses TRBV20-1 and TRBJ2-3; TRBD2 aligns across 7 bases. The CDR3 covers 13 residues. Germline lookup yields CDR1 DFQATT and CDR2 SNEGSKA (reference sequence). The CDR3 region has the DNA TGCAGGCCCATGCGGGAGACCACAGATACGCAGTATTTT. It is translated as CRPMRETTDTQYF.

The CDR3: CASSLMQGGKNIQYF. The CDR3 DNA reads as TGTGCCAGCAGTTTAATGCAGGGCGGCAAAAACATTCAGTACTTC. This chain connects TRBV27 to TRBJ2-4, with a possible D match to TRBD1 (5 bases). V gave up 2 bases and J gave up 3 bases, with 11 bases separating them. This CDR3 region has 15 residues. Germline V gene sequence: CDR1 MNHEY, CDR2 SMNVEV (reference sequence).

This clonotype was detected a few times. The chain links TRBV7-9 to TRBJ2-1; D is ambiguous. V lost 1 base, J lost 2 bases, and 12 bases lay in between. The CDR3 is 16 amino acids. Germline V gives CDR1 SEHNR, CDR2 FQNEAQ (reference sequence). The CDR3 sequence: CASSLGVGRTYNEQFF. CDR3 coding DNA: TGTGCCAGCAGCTTAGGTGTCGGTCGAACCTACAATGAGCAGTTCTTC.

In regard to this clonotype: The junction departs from germline at one end; a sequencing error may be responsible. The chain joins TRBV11-2 to TRBJ2-3; D is possibly TRBD1 or TRBD2 (5 bases each). Germline CDR1 SGHAT, CDR2 FQNNGV. This CDR3 is 15 amino acids long. This CDR3 reads CASSPVMGVADTQYF. The CDR3 region has the DNA TGTGCTAGCAGCCCCGTCATGGGGGTTGCAGATACGCAGTATTTT.